Below, 19 T cell receptor beta chains from the same sample are listed, as sequenced in a study of blood T cell repertoires in COVID-19. The protocol was immunoSEQ multiplex PCR, while the TCRdb copy is restricted to in-frame clones and leaves out a portion. This table has about 130,000 clones, roughly 91% appearing once. Material: peripheral blood. The receptors derive from a man aged 55 to 69 with COVID-19, enrolled during active disease.

This clone showed up just a few times. This rearrangement joins TRBV5-1 to TRBJ2-5, with D possibly matching TRBD1 (6 bases). The CDR3 has 15 amino acids. The V end was cut by 4 bases, the J end by 0 bases, with 13 bases between. CDR1 is SGHRS and CDR2 is YFSETQ in the germline V gene. The CDR3: CASSGLQGDQETQYF. Here the CDR3 DNA reads TGCGCCAGCAGCGGATTACAGGGAGACCAAGAGACCCAGTACTTC.

This chain links TRBV29-1 with TRBJ1-4, with D possibly being TRBD1 (6 bases). CDR1 is SQVTM and CDR2 is ANQGSEA in the germline V gene. The CDR3 is made up of 11 amino acids. Trimming removed 6 bases from V and 7 bases from J, with 9 bases in between. CDR3 nucleotides: TGCAGCGTGCTGACAGGTGAAAAACTGTTTTTT. It is translated as CSVLTGEKLFF.

The chain joins TRBV10-3 to TRBJ1-6; 10 bases line up with TRBD1. The CDR3 totals 14 residues. CDR1 and CDR2 (germline): ENHRY, SYGVKD. V gave up 6 bases and J gave up 6 bases; unmatched junction bases: 2. The CDR3 sequence is CAISRDRGNSPLHF. The CDR3 bases are TGTGCCATCAGCAGGGACAGGGGTAATTCACCCCTCCACTTT.

The chain joins TRBV7-9 to TRBJ1-5; D perhaps matches TRBD1 (6 bases). V shed 5 bases and J shed 4 bases, with 12 bases lying between them. Germline V lookup: CDR1 SEHNR, CDR2 FQNEAQ (reference sequence). CDR3 length: 14 amino acids. The chain's CDR3 is CASSVDSQNQPQHF. The CDR3 DNA is TGTGCCAGCAGCGTGGACAGCCAAAATCAGCCCCAGCATTTT.

CDR3 nucleotides: TGCGCCAGCAGCTTGGAGCTCACCGTCTCTGGGGCCAACGTCCTGACTTTC. Translating gives CASSLELTVSGANVLTF. This chain links TRBV5-1 with TRBJ2-6; D not certain. The V end was cut by 0 bases, the J end by 0 bases, with 10 bases between. Per the germline V gene, CDR1 is SGHRS and CDR2 is YFSETQ. This CDR3 has 17 amino acids.

The chain employs TRBV5-5 and TRBJ2-3, with TRBD1 matching 7 bases. J was trimmed by 5 bases and V by 0 bases; bases with no gene match: 9. Germline V gives CDR1 SGHKS, CDR2 YYEKEE (reference sequence). The CDR3 loop spans 16 amino acids. For the CDR3, the DNA is TGTGCCAGCAGCTTGGGACCCAATCAGGGGGTAGATACGCAGTATTTT. Its protein is CASSLGPNQGVDTQYF.

The gene calls are TRBV5-4 and TRBJ2-7; D unclear. Germline-derived CDR1 and CDR2 are SGHNT and YYREEE (reference sequence). Trimming pared 0 bases from V and 3 bases from J, leaving 4 bases between. The CDR3 totals 12 residues. As DNA, the CDR3 is TGTGCCAGCAGCTTGGATTACTACGAGCAGTACTTC. It translates to CASSLDYYEQYF.

The V call is TRBV7-2, the J call TRBJ1-2; weak D call: TRBD1 (6 bases). V lost 0 bases and J 10 bases, leaving 18 bases between the germline ends. CDR3 length equals 15 residues. The germline V gene has CDR1 SGHTA and CDR2 FQGNSA. CDR3 residues: CASSLAIEQGELYTF. Written as DNA, the CDR3 is TGTGCCAGCAGCTTAGCGATTGAACAGGGAGAGCTCTACACCTTC.

The genes are TRBV11-2 and TRBJ1-2; D perhaps matches TRBD1 (6 bases). CDR3 length: 15 amino acids. The V and J ends lost 1 base and 4 bases respectively, with 13 bases between them. Germline-derived CDR1 and CDR2 are SGHAT and FQNNGV. CDR3 amino acids: CASSLVRDIGYGYTF. In DNA form, the CDR3 reads TGTGCCAGCAGCTTAGTAAGGGACATAGGCTATGGCTACACCTTC.

This clone was seen only once. J is TRBJ2-7 and V is TRBV7-8; perhaps TRBD2 as D (5 bases). The CDR3 length is 13 residues. Germline-derived CDR1 and CDR2 are SGHVS and FQNEAQ. V dropped 5 bases and J dropped 8 bases, with 16 bases sitting between them. CDR3 nucleotide sequence: TGTGCCAGCAGCCGCCCTGGGAGTGTTAAGCAGTACTTC. Its translation is CASSRPGSVKQYF.

The count of this clone is one. The rearrangement joins TRBV11-2 to TRBJ1-1; D might be TRBD1 (5 bases). This CDR3 contains 14 residues. With 0 bases removed from V and 1 base from J, the gap between germline ends came to 6 bases. CDR1 and CDR2 from the germline V gene are SGHAT and FQNNGV. CDR3 sequence: CASSLDGANTEAFF. As DNA, the CDR3 is TGTGCCAGCAGCTTAGATGGGGCGAACACTGAAGCTTTCTTT.

The CDR3 reads CASSQSGADTQYF. CDR3 bases: TGCGCCAGCAGCCAGAGCGGGGCAGATACGCAGTATTTT. This rearrangement joins TRBV4-3 to TRBJ2-3; 7 bases fit TRBD2. Trimming took 3 bases from V and 4 from J; bases not matched to a gene: 1. The CDR3 sequence is 13 residues long. The germline gives CDR1 LGHNA, CDR2 YSLEER.

This chain links TRBV30 with TRBJ1-2; D is possibly TRBD1 (5 bases). The CDR3 sequence is 14 residues long. Trimming left V 3 bases short and J 5 bases short, with 16 bases between. Germline assignment: CDR1 GTSNPN and CDR2 SVGIG (reference sequence). CDR3 residues: CAWRGGWGVYGYTF. CDR3 bases: TGTGCCTGGAGGGGAGGATGGGGGGTTTATGGCTACACCTTC. Full variable domain (outside the CDR3, taken from reference TRBV30 and TRBJ1-2): SQTIHQWPATLVQPVGSPLSLECTVEGTSNPNLYWYRQAAGRGLQLLFYSVGIGQISSEVPQNLSASRPQDRQFILSSKKLLLSDSGFYLCAWRGGWGVYGYTFGSGTRLTVV.

This clone has a handful of counts. The chain combines TRBV19 with TRBJ1-5; perhaps TRBD1 as D (5 bases). Germline lookup yields CDR1 LNHDA and CDR2 SQIVND (reference sequence). This CDR3 has 13 amino acids. The V and J ends lost 6 bases and 6 bases respectively, with 12 bases between them. CDR3 DNA sequence: TGTGCCAGTAGGATGATAGGGGTTCAGCCCCAGCATTTT. It yields the protein CASRMIGVQPQHF.

The rearrangement links TRBV3-1 (or the pseudogene TRBV3-2) to TRBJ2-5, with 14 bases matching TRBD2. The CDR3 runs to 16 residues. The V and J ends lost 4 bases and 2 bases, in that order; junction bases with no gene match: 3. The germline V gene has CDR1 LGHDT and CDR2 YNNKEL (reference sequence). CDR3 sequence reads: CASSPTSGGAQETQYF. The CDR3 nucleotides read TGTGCCAGCAGCCCGACTAGCGGGGGGGCACAAGAGACCCAGTACTTC.

This clone was picked up one time. This rearrangement joins TRBV6-1 to TRBJ1-5; D uncertain. Germline CDR1 MNHNS, CDR2 SASEGT. The V end was cut by 3 bases, the J end by 2 bases, with 14 bases between. The length of the CDR3 is 16 residues. CDR3 region: CASSEPGLLGNQPQHF. CDR3 nucleotides: TGTGCCAGCAGTGAGCCAGGACTCTTGGGCAATCAGCCCCAGCATTTT.

CDR3 sequence reads: CASSGGGVYEQYF. In DNA, the CDR3 is TGTGCCAGCAGCGGAGGGGGGGTTTACGAGCAGTACTTC. This chain joins TRBV6-6 and TRBJ2-7; a weak D match, TRBD2 (7 bases). The CDR3 covers 13 residues. V dropped 6 bases and J dropped 4 bases, with 13 bases sitting between them. The germline CDR1 and CDR2 sequences are MNHNY and SVGAGI (reference sequence).

The chain joins TRBV29-1 to TRBJ2-2; possibly TRBD2 for D (6 bases). Trimming left V 5 bases short and J 2 bases short, with 9 bases between. In germline, CDR1 is SQVTM, CDR2 ANQGSEA. This CDR3 spans 13 amino acids. For the CDR3, the DNA is TGCAGCGTTCGGGACTCTAACACCGGGGAGCTGTTTTTT. This codes for CSVRDSNTGELFF.

The chain employs TRBV19 and TRBJ2-5, with 11 bases lining up with TRBD1. CDR3 length: 14 residues. Germline V gene data show CDR1 as LNHDA and CDR2 as SQIVND (reference sequence). With V trimmed by 3 bases and J by 5 bases, 2 bases remained unmatched. CDR3 sequence: CASSMDRGQETQYF. The CDR3 bases are TGTGCCAGTAGTATGGACAGGGGGCAGGAGACCCAGTACTTC.